This T cell receptor beta chain derives from a study of shared clonotypes between healthy human individuals. Study as a whole: Three plates were used per donor for CD4 naive, three for CD4 memory, two for CD8 naive and one for CD8 memory. Study observations and caveats: Limited genetic and exposure-history diversity came from having few donors. Clonotype sharing among donors was expected to depend on sequencing depth. Although depth was large, rarefaction showed that sequencing of the sorted subsets was incomplete.

Using immunoSEQ multiplex PCR, the repertoire was profiled, and TCRdb retains in-frame clones only, with some absent. The repertoire holds hundreds of thousands of clones, with approximately 73% as singletons. Trimming removed 0 bases at V and 4 bases at J, with 6 bases between. CDR1 is LGHNA and CDR2 is YNFKEQ in the germline V gene. The CDR3 is 13 amino acids. Regarding this clone: Antigen unknown.

Sequences were obtained from memory CD4+ T cells sorted from blood. Subset noted: CD45RA-negative fraction. The clonotype originates from a woman in her 30s in good health. The V call is TRBV4-2, the J call TRBJ1-2; D not certain. The CDR3 DNA reads TGTGCCAGCAGCCAAGATTTGTCCTATGGCTACACCTTC. It codes for CASSQDLSYGYTF.